The clone carrying this T cell receptor (beta chain) was observed a handful of times. This entry comes from a study of identical twins. The CDR3 consists of 16 residues. Losses at the gene ends were 5 bases for V and 4 bases for J; bases not matched to a gene: 10. Germline-derived CDR1 and CDR2 are SEHNR and FQNEAQ (reference sequence). TCRdb reprocessed the 5' RACE reads via MiXCR and lists one record per CDR3 protein. In the table there are approximately 690,000 distinct CDR3 sequences, over 5% of which are singletons. Sequencing was carried out using naive T cells sorted from blood. The V and J genes are TRBV7-9 and TRBJ2-5, with TRBD1 matching 10 bases. The source of this sequence is a man aged 18-30 years in good health. The CDR3: CASSPRQGAGVETQYF. In nucleotides, the CDR3 is TGTGCCAGCAGCCCCAGACAGGGGGCTGGTGTAGAGACCCAGTACTTC. The whole variable domain, filled in from reference TRBV7-9 and TRBJ2-5, reads DTGVSQNPRHKITKRGQNVTFRCDPISEHNRLYWYRQTLGQGPEFLTYFQNEAQLEKSRLLSDRFSAERPKGSFSTLEIQRTEQGDSAMYLCASSPRQGAGVETQYFGPGTRLLVL.